These T cell receptor beta chains were read from a single sample in a study of technical replicates of blood from several donors. Clones were read by immunoSEQ multiplex PCR, and TCRdb kept only the in-frame ones, dropping some. The sample lists about 84,000 clones; 97% were seen once. The sequencing sample was made of T cells isolated from PBMCs. The receptors derive from a human donor in good health. The CDR3 runs from the conserved cysteine through the conserved F or W. The D gene is left open where the match is weak. Only some rows state a clone size, as once, few, many or a class for expanded clones.

j_gene	d_gene	v_gene	abundance	CDR3aa	CDR3nt
TRBJ1-2	TRBD1	TRBV28	NA	CASSLTTGDSSGYTF	TGTGCCAGCAGTTTAACGACAGGGGACTCTTCTGGCTACACCTTC
TRBJ2-3	TRBD2	TRBV27	once	CASSLTASLAGGPQDTQYF	TGTGCCAGCAGTTTAACGGCTTCACTAGCGGGAGGGCCTCAAGATACGCAGTATTTT
TRBJ1-5	NA	TRBV7-9	NA	CASSLSGLGTNQPQHF	TGTGCCAGCAGCTTATCTGGGCTAGGGACTAATCAGCCCCAGCATTTT
TRBJ2-7	TRBD1	TRBV14	NA	CASSQRGQAFYEQYF	TGTGCCAGCAGCCAACGGGGACAGGCCTTCTACGAGCAGTACTTC
TRBJ2-7	TRBD2	TRBV7-4	NA	CASSARLAMSYEQYF	TGTGCCAGCAGCGCCCGACTAGCGATGTCCTACGAGCAGTACTTC
TRBJ2-3	NA	TRBV7-9	NA	CASSRDGTDTQYF	TGTGCCAGCAGCCGAGATGGTACAGATACGCAGTATTTT
TRBJ2-5	TRBD2	TRBV5-1	NA	CASTPAGTRGETQYF	TGCGCCAGCACACCCGCCGGGACTAGGGGAGAGACCCAGTACTTC
TRBJ1-6	NA	TRBV7-9	NA	CASSSNLGLRYSPLHF	TGTGCCAGCAGTTCTAATCTTGGGCTTAGGTATTCACCCCTCCACTTT
TRBJ2-4	NA	TRBV12-5	NA	CASVAMLRVWIQYF	TGTGCTAGTGTCGCAATGTTGAGGGTATGGATTCAGTACTTC
TRBJ1-4	NA	TRBV6-5	NA	CASRWTAGNEKLFF	TGTGCCAGCAGGTGGACAGCCGGAAATGAAAAACTGTTTTTT
TRBJ2-7	TRBD1	TRBV29-1	NA	CSVETGTGFSYEQYF	TGCAGCGTTGAAACCGGGACAGGCTTCTCCTACGAGCAGTACTTC
TRBJ1-2	TRBD1	TRBV19	NA	CASSPRTGQGALYGYTF	TGTGCCAGTAGTCCAAGGACAGGGCAGGGTGCTTTATATGGCTACACCTTC
TRBJ2-7	TRBD1	TRBV2	NA	CANSAWTGRSYEQYF	TGTGCCAACAGTGCGTGGACAGGACGCAGCTACGAGCAGTACTTC
TRBJ2-4	NA	TRBV28	NA	CASTPAGVQLAKNIQYF	TGTGCCAGCACACCAGCGGGCGTACAACTAGCCAAAAACATTCAGTACTTC
TRBJ2-1	TRBD2	TRBV7-8	NA	CASSLVTSGNNEQFF	TGTGCCAGCAGCTTAGTGACTAGCGGAAACAATGAGCAGTTCTTC
TRBJ2-7	TRBD1	TRBV9	once	CASSATGTGNHEQYF	TGTGCCAGCAGCGCCACCGGGACAGGGAACCACGAGCAGTACTTC
TRBJ1-1	NA	TRBV18	NA	CASSPPSRGTEAFF	TGTGCCAGCTCACCACCAAGCAGGGGCACTGAAGCTTTCTTT
TRBJ2-5	TRBD2	TRBV10-3	NA	CAISERLAGGVETQYF	TGTGCCATCAGTGAAAGACTAGCGGGGGGTGTGGAGACCCAGTACTTC
TRBJ2-3	NA	TRBV28	once	CASSYTDTQYF	TGTGCCAGCAGCTACACAGATACGCAGTATTTT
TRBJ2-1	NA	TRBV5-1	NA	CASSYGTAGSYNEQFF	TGCGCCAGCAGCTATGGGACAGCGGGCTCCTACAATGAGCAGTTCTTC
TRBJ2-3	TRBD1	TRBV19	NA	CASSIEGRGPDTQYF	TGTGCCAGTAGTATAGAGGGCAGGGGGCCAGATACGCAGTATTTT
TRBJ1-5	TRBD1	TRBV5-1	NA	CASSFSGQDNQPQHF	TGCGCCAGCAGCTTTTCGGGACAGGATAATCAGCCCCAGCATTTT
TRBJ1-6	TRBD1	TRBV9	NA	CASSGTNRGSPLHF	TGTGCCAGCAGCGGCACCAACAGGGGTTCACCCCTCCACTTT